This passage covers 16 T cell receptor beta chains from one sample sequenced in a study of T cell repertoires in cytomegalovirus infection. TCRdb analysed the reads with MiXCR anew, one entry per CDR3 protein. This table holds 250,000 to 300,000 distinct CDR3 sequences, over 20% found once. Sample: PBMCs. The origin of the receptors is a human donor in good health (CMV status not recorded). Some clones in this sample may be carry-over from other donors' samples.

The V gene is TRBV9, the J gene TRBJ1-1, with TRBD1 matching over 10 bases. The CDR3 sequence is 16 residues long. Germline trimming cut 3 bases from V and 3 bases from J; bases unmatched to any gene: 8. The germline V gene encodes CDR1 SGDLS and CDR2 YYNGEE. CDR3 DNA sequence: TGTGCCAGCAGCGGACAGGGGGCTTTAATGGACACTGAAGCTTTCTTT. As protein: CASSGQGALMDTEAFF.

This clonotype was observed a few times. The chain employs TRBV7-9 and TRBJ1-5; D perhaps matches TRBD1 (5 bases). The CDR3 sequence is 13 residues long. Trimming took 6 bases from V and 8 from J, leaving 14 bases between them. Germline-derived CDR1 and CDR2 are SEHNR and FQNEAQ (reference sequence). The CDR3: CASSSYQGEPQHF. CDR3 in DNA: TGTGCCAGCAGTTCGTACCAGGGAGAGCCCCAGCATTTT.

The V gene is TRBV7-2, the J gene TRBJ1-2, with no clear D. CDR1 SGHTA and CDR2 FQGNSA come from the germline V gene. The length of the CDR3 is 12 residues. V was shortened by 1 base and J by 4 bases, with 4 bases between the two germline ends. CDR3 DNA: TGTGCCAGCAGCTTAGAGATCTATGGCTACACCTTC. Its translation: CASSLEIYGYTF.

This chain joins TRBV7-6 and TRBJ1-3; tentatively, D is TRBD1 (5 bases). This CDR3 is 15 amino acids long. Germline CDR1 is SGHVS and CDR2 is FNYEAQ. The V and J ends lost 3 bases and 0 bases respectively, with 9 bases between them. The chain's CDR3 is CASSFSTDSGNTIYF. CDR3 bases: TGTGCCAGCAGCTTCTCGACAGACTCTGGAAACACCATATATTTT.

This clonotype was seen repeatedly, ten times or more. The chain combines TRBV7-2 with TRBJ1-2; TRBD1 matches 8 bases. Germline V gives CDR1 SGHTA, CDR2 FQGNSA. This CDR3 has 13 residues. The trim removed 3 bases at V and 7 bases at J, leaving 4 bases unmatched. The chain's CDR3 is CASSFVQGGGYTF. The CDR3 nucleotides are TGTGCCAGCAGCTTCGTACAGGGGGGTGGCTACACCTTC.

In its sample, this clonotype was seen a few times. The chain uses TRBV14 and TRBJ1-5; D gene ambiguous. Trimming removed 5 bases at V and 0 bases at J, with 11 bases between. CDR1 SGHDN and CDR2 FVKESK come from the germline V gene. This CDR3 is built from 15 residues. In nucleotides, the CDR3 is TGTGCCAGCAGCAAAAACGGATTTAGCAATCAGCCCCAGCATTTT. Translated: CASSKNGFSNQPQHF.

At least ten counts were recorded for this clonotype. V gene TRBV7-6 combines with J gene TRBJ2-3, with 8 nucleotides matching TRBD2. Germline values: CDR1 SGHVS, CDR2 FNYEAQ. The CDR3 contains 18 residues. V dropped 5 bases and J dropped 3; count of bases not matched to a gene: 16. The CDR3 sequence: CASSRLASSSGGTDTQYF. The CDR3 nucleotides read TGTGCCAGCAGCCGCTTAGCCTCCTCAAGCGGGGGAACAGATACGCAGTATTTT.

This clonotype appeared a few times. The rearrangement joins TRBV15 to TRBJ1-1; D is ambiguous. The CDR3 loop spans 15 amino acids. Germline V gene data show CDR1 as LNHNV and CDR2 as YYDKDF (reference sequence). V lost 1 base and J 0 bases, leaving 9 bases between the germline ends. The CDR3 here is CATSRGSVLNTEAFF. CDR3 DNA sequence: TGTGCCACCAGCAGAGGATCGGTCTTGAACACTGAAGCTTTCTTT.

V and J are TRBV19 and TRBJ2-3; D may be TRBD1 (5 bases). The CDR3 has 16 amino acids. Germline V CDR1 and CDR2: LNHDA, SQIVND (reference sequence). V dropped 3 bases and J dropped 1 base, with 14 bases sitting between them. In DNA, the CDR3 is TGTGCCAGTAGTATCCCCACCCCCAGGGGCACAGATACGCAGTATTTT. Amino acids: CASSIPTPRGTDTQYF. Full variable domain (remainder filled in from reference TRBV19 and TRBJ2-3): DGGITQSPKYLFRKEGQNVTLSCEQNLNHDAMYWYRQDPGQGLRLIYYSQIVNDFQKGDIAEGYSVSREKKESFPLTVTSAQKNPTAFYLCASSIPTPRGTDTQYFGPGTRLTVL.

This chain joins TRBV29-1 and TRBJ2-1, with D possibly being TRBD1 or TRBD2 (6 bases each). Per germline, CDR1 SQVTM and CDR2 ANQGSEA. V was clipped by 3 bases and J by 5 bases, with 14 bases between them. The CDR3 sequence is 14 residues long. The CDR3 loop reads CSVDLPGADNEQFF. DNA for the CDR3: TGCAGCGTTGATCTTCCGGGGGCAGACAATGAGCAGTTCTTC.

This clonotype was counted many times. The V gene is TRBV7-2, the J gene TRBJ2-7; perhaps TRBD2 as D (6 bases). The CDR3 runs to 15 residues. The germline CDR1 and CDR2 sequences are SGHTA and FQGNSA. The germline V and J ends were trimmed by 0 bases and 4 bases, with 13 bases remaining between them. The chain's CDR3 is CASSLAAGTQYEQYF. CDR3 DNA sequence: TGTGCCAGCAGCTTAGCCGCCGGGACTCAGTACGAGCAGTACTTC.

This clonotype has a handful of counts. This sequence joins TRBV12-3 or TRBV12-4 and TRBJ2-7, with 7 nucleotides matching TRBD1. The CDR3 loop spans 15 amino acids. Trimming cost V 5 bases and J 2 bases; bases outside gene matches: 9. DNA for the CDR3: TGTGCCAGCAGTCAGGGGGTTCTCCGAACCTACGAGCAGTACTTC. Translated, it gives CASSQGVLRTYEQYF.

The gene calls are TRBV28 and TRBJ1-2; D possibly corresponds to TRBD1 (5 bases). V lost 5 bases, J lost 2 bases, and 15 bases lay in between. This CDR3 contains 15 residues. Germline lookup yields CDR1 MDHEN and CDR2 SYDVKM. The CDR3 reads CASSGVGGRNYGYTF. The CDR3 nucleotides are TGTGCCAGCAGTGGGGTCGGGGGGAGAAACTATGGCTACACCTTC.

This clonotype was seen at least ten times. The V and J genes are TRBV7-2 and TRBJ1-1; no definite D call. Germline V gene lookup returns CDR1 SGHTA and CDR2 FQGNSA. The V and J ends lost 1 base and 7 bases respectively, with 10 bases between them. The CDR3 runs to 13 residues. This CDR3 reads CASSLDGLREAFF. CDR3 bases: TGTGCCAGCAGCTTAGACGGTTTACGTGAAGCTTTCTTT.

The chain combines TRBV11-2 with TRBJ2-7; 7 bases map to TRBD1. The CDR3 loop spans 16 amino acids. CDR1 and CDR2 from the germline V gene are SGHAT and FQNNGV. Losses at the gene ends were 0 bases for V and 2 bases for J; bases not matched to a gene: 7. Here the CDR3 DNA reads TGTGCCAGCAGCTTAGATCTCGGGGACAGTGCCTACGAGCAGTACTTC. Encoded protein: CASSLDLGDSAYEQYF.

V usage is TRBV7-2 and J usage is TRBJ1-2, with 7 bases aligning to TRBD1. Germline CDR1 reads SGHTA; CDR2 reads FQGNSA. This CDR3 spans 13 amino acids. Germline trimming cut 3 bases from V and 7 bases from J; bases unmatched to any gene: 5. The CDR3 region is CASSLRGPGGYTF. The CDR3 region has the DNA TGTGCCAGCAGCTTGAGGGGGCCTGGTGGCTACACCTTC. Using reference TRBV7-2 and TRBJ1-2 for the parts outside the CDR3, the full variable domain is GAGVSQSPSNKVTEKGKDVELRCDPISGHTALYWYRQSLGQGLEFLIYFQGNSAPDKSGLPSDRFSAERTGGSVSTLTIQRTQQEDSAVYLCASSLRGPGGYTFGSGTRLTVV.